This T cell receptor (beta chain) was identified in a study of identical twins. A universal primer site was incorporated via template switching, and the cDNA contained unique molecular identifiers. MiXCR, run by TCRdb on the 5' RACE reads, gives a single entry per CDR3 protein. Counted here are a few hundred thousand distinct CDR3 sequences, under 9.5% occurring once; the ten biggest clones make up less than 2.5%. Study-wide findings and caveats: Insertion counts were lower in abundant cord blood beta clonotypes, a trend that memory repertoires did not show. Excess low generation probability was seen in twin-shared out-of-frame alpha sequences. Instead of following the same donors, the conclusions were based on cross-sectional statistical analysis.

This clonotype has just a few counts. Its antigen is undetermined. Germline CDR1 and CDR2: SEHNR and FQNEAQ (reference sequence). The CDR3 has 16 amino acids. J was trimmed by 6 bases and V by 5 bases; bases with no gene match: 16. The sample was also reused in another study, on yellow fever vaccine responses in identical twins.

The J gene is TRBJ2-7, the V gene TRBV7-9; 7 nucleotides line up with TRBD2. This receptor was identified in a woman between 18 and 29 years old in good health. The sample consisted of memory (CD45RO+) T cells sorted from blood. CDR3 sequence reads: CASSLFREGRFREQYF. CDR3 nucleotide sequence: TGTGCCAGCAGCCTCTTTAGGGAGGGAAGATTCCGCGAGCAGTACTTC.